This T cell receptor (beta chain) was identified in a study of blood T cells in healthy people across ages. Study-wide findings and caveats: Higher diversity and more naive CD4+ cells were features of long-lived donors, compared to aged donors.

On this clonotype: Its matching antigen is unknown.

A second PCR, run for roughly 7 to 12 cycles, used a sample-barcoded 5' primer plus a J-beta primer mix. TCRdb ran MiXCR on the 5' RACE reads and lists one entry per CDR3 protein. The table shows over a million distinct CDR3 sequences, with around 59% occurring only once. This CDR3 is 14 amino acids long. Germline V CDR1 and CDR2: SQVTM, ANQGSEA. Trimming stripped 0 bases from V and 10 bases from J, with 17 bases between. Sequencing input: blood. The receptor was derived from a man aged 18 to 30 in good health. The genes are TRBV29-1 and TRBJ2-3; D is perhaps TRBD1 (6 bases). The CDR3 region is CSVEEGLGAASQYF. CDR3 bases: TGCAGCGTTGAAGAAGGGTTGGGGGCGGCGTCGCAGTATTTT.